The 15 T cell receptor beta chains presented below share a single source sample, sequenced in a study of T-cell memory formation after mild COVID-19. TCRdb called the 5' RACE reads again in MiXCR, with one record for every CDR3 protein. Counted here are more than 250,000 distinct CDR3 sequences, roughly 18% occurring once; the ten biggest clones make up roughly 23%. Input material: PBMCs or a T cell subset sorted from them (not recorded which). Receptors were obtained from a man aged 18 to 35 who had mild COVID-19 (a few samples of this study predate the infection). Cell type and time point are not known.

This clonotype was picked up a small number of times. The chain links TRBV20-1 to TRBJ1-1; D perhaps matches TRBD1 (6 bases). This CDR3 region has 13 residues. Germline V gene lookup returns CDR1 DFQATT and CDR2 SNEGSKA (reference sequence). Trimming took 6 bases from V and 0 from J, leaving 11 bases between them. Here the CDR3 DNA reads TGCAGTGCCGGTGGACAGCTGAACACTGAAGCTTTCTTT. Translated, it gives CSAGGQLNTEAFF.

The rearrangement joins TRBV5-1 to TRBJ2-7, with TRBD2 matching over 8 bases. CDR1 is SGHRS and CDR2 is YFSETQ in the germline V gene. This CDR3 is 16 amino acids long. The V segment lost 4 bases and the J segment 2 bases; nucleotides outside the gene matches: 11. CDR3 nucleotide sequence: TGCGCCAGCAGCCCCCGTGCGGGGGGTCCTACCTACGAGCAGTACTTC. It codes for CASSPRAGGPTYEQYF.

This clonotype was observed a handful of times. This chain uses TRBV5-8 with TRBJ1-2; 7 positions match TRBD1. Germline V gene sequence: CDR1 SGHTS, CDR2 YDEGEE. The CDR3 has 13 amino acids. Losses at the gene ends were 5 bases for V and 8 bases for J; bases not matched to a gene: 9. CDR3 DNA sequence: TGTGCCAGCAGGACTCGACAGGGTTACGGCTACACCTTC. This codes for CASRTRQGYGYTF. Full variable domain (missing parts from reference TRBV5-8 and TRBJ1-2): EAGVTQSPTHLIKTRGQQATLRCSPISGHTSVYWYQQALGLGLQFLLWYDEGEERNRGNFPPRFSGRQFPNYSSELNVNALELEDSALYLCASRTRQGYGYTFGSGTRLTVV.

This clonotype appeared a few times. The chain links TRBV5-1 to TRBJ1-1; D is ambiguous. The CDR3 consists of 13 residues. V was trimmed by 2 bases and J by 1 base, leaving 6 bases between them. The germline gives CDR1 SGHRS, CDR2 YFSETQ. In nucleotides, the CDR3 is TGCGCCAGCAGCTTTTTCGGGAACACTGAAGCTTTCTTT. Residues: CASSFFGNTEAFF. The full variable domain, with the rest looked up from reference TRBV5-1 and TRBJ1-1, is KAGVTQTPRYLIKTRGQQVTLSCSPISGHRSVSWYQQTPGQGLQFLFEYFSETQRNKGNFPGRFSGRQFSNSRSEMNVSTLELGDSALYLCASSFFGNTEAFFGQGTRLTVV.

The V gene is TRBV7-2, the J gene TRBJ1-5, with TRBD1 matching over 8 bases. CDR3 size: 14 residues. Germline lookup yields CDR1 SGHTA and CDR2 FQGNSA. With V trimmed by 1 base and J by 7 bases, 3 bases remained unmatched. CDR3 protein: CASSLGDRPQPQHF. CDR3 DNA sequence: TGTGCCAGCAGCTTAGGGGACAGGCCCCAGCCCCAGCATTTT.

The chain has TRBV7-9 and TRBJ1-1; maybe TRBD1 (6 bases). The CDR3 contains 9 residues. Germline lookup yields CDR1 SEHNR and CDR2 FQNEAQ (reference sequence). V was cut by 11 bases and J by 13 bases, with 14 bases left in between. The CDR3 sequence: CAGEGGLFF. The CDR3 DNA is TGTGCCGGCGAGGGGGGTCTTTTCTTT.

This clonotype occurred a few times. The chain employs TRBV20-1 and TRBJ2-3; 7 nucleotides line up with TRBD2. The V segment lost 5 bases and the J segment 2 bases; nucleotides outside the gene matches: 7. The CDR3 extends over 14 amino acids. Germline values: CDR1 DFQATT, CDR2 SNEGSKA (reference sequence). The CDR3 reads CSAPPSGTTDTQYF. CDR3 nucleotide sequence: TGCAGTGCTCCCCCTAGCGGAACCACAGATACGCAGTATTTT.

In this sample, this clonotype turned up a few times. This chain uses TRBV6-4 with TRBJ2-3, with 9 bases lining up with TRBD2. CDR1 and CDR2 (germline): MRHNA, SNTAGT. V was clipped by 3 bases and J by 2 bases; unmatched bases: 6. CDR3 length: 16 residues. In DNA, the CDR3 is TGTGCCAGCAGTGAAAGAGCGGGGGGCCCCACAGATACGCAGTATTTT. This translates into CASSERAGGPTDTQYF.

This chain links TRBV7-2 with TRBJ1-1; D not resolved. The CDR3 loop spans 13 amino acids. V was cut by 4 bases and J by 4 bases, with 10 bases left in between. Germline CDR1 and CDR2: SGHTA and FQGNSA. The CDR3 DNA is TGTGCCAGCAGCTCGGACCCGGTCACTGAAGCTTTCTTT. Its translation: CASSSDPVTEAFF.

The gene calls are TRBV5-1 and TRBJ1-1; D possibly corresponds to TRBD1 (6 bases). This CDR3 region has 15 residues. Looked up from germline, CDR1 is SGHRS and CDR2 is YFSETQ. Trimming left V 0 bases short and J 3 bases short, with 12 bases between. Written as DNA, the CDR3 is TGCGCCAGCAGCTTGGATAGGGGGGGTGACACTGAAGCTTTCTTT. Residues: CASSLDRGGDTEAFF.

The genes are TRBV5-5 and TRBJ1-2; no firm D call. The CDR3 covers 12 residues. V lost 3 bases to trimming and J lost 5 bases, with 8 bases between them. From germline, CDR1 is SGHKS and CDR2 YYEKEE (reference sequence). CDR3 DNA sequence: TGTGCCAGCAGCTCGGACCGGTATGGCTACACCTTC. This sequence encodes CASSSDRYGYTF.

This chain links TRBV5-1 with TRBJ2-5; D is ambiguous. Trimming shortened V by 2 bases and J by 4 bases, and 12 bases separated the two germline ends. Germline V gene sequence: CDR1 SGHRS, CDR2 YFSETQ. This CDR3 has 14 amino acids. The CDR3, as DNA: TGCGCCAGCAGCTTTCCAGGCGGTGCAGAGACCCAGTACTTC. This codes for CASSFPGGAETQYF.

This clonotype was seen a few times. The J gene is TRBJ1-4, the V gene TRBV27, with D perhaps matching TRBD1 (6 bases). The CDR3 has 15 residues. The V and J ends lost 5 bases and 7 bases respectively, with 17 bases between them. Germline assignment: CDR1 MNHEY and CDR2 SMNVEV (reference sequence). The CDR3 DNA is TGTGCCAGCAGTCCCACAGGGTATTTGGTTGAAAAACTGTTTTTT. Translating it yields CASSPTGYLVEKLFF.

This clonotype was observed a handful of times. The CDR3, as DNA: TGTGCCAGCAGCCAAGGAACAGGGAGAGATCAGCCCCAGCATTTT. Translated: CASSQGTGRDQPQHF. The chain links TRBV3-1 to TRBJ1-5; tentatively, D is TRBD1 (6 bases). Germline values: CDR1 LGHDT, CDR2 YNNKEL (reference sequence). The germline V and J ends were trimmed by 1 base and 5 bases, with 12 bases remaining between them. CDR3 length: 15 residues.

The V and J genes are TRBV4-1 and TRBJ2-1, with 14 bases fitting TRBD2. The CDR3 consists of 16 residues. The V and J ends lost 4 bases and 6 bases, in that order; junction bases with no gene match: 5. Germline lookup yields CDR1 MGHRA and CDR2 YSYEKL. CDR3: CASSPLGTSGGNEQFF. The CDR3 bases are TGCGCCAGCAGCCCGCTGGGGACTAGCGGGGGCAATGAGCAGTTCTTC.